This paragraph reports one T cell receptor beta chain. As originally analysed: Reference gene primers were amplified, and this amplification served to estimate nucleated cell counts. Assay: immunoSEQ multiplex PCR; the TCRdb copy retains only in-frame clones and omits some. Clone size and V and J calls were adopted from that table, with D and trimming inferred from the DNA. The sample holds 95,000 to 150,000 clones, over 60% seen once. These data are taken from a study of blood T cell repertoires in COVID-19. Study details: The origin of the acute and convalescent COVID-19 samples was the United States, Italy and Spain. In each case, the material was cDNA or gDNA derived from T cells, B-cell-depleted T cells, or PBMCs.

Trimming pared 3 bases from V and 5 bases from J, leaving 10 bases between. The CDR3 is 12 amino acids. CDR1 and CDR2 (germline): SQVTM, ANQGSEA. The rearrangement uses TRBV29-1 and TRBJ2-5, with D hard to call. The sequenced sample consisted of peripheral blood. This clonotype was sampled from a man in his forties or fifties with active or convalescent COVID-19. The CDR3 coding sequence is TGCAGCGTTGAGGAGACCGCGGAGACCCAGTACTTC. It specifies CSVEETAETQYF.